A few counts support the clone carrying this T cell receptor (beta chain). This record comes from a study of blood T cell repertoires in COVID-19. Germline CDR1 reads SSHAT; CDR2 reads FNYEAQ (reference sequence). This CDR3 region has 15 residues. Measured with immunoSEQ multiplex PCR; TCRdb has only the in-frame clones, and not every one. The sample holds 200,000 or so clones, 88% seen once. This TCR was recovered from a woman in her 30s who had recovered from COVID-19. The sample consisted of PBMCs or T cells enriched from blood (not recorded which). The gene calls are TRBV7-7 and TRBJ2-2, with TRBD1 matching 10 bases. The CDR3 sequence is CATKSGTGETGELFF. The CDR3 nucleotides are TGTGCTACAAAGTCCGGGACAGGGGAAACCGGGGAGCTGTTTTTT.